One T cell receptor beta chain is described in this entry. The antigen remains unidentified. These data come from a study of cytomegalovirus exposure and HLA in healthy donors. Study-wide findings and caveats: Later, an analysis found that TCR clusters from the first cohort tended to co-occur in the 90 to 150 validation repertoires.

Assay: immunoSEQ multiplex PCR; the TCRdb copy retains only in-frame clones and omits some. The sample includes 280,000 or so clones, more than 75% of them seen just once. The sequence was collected from a woman between 18 and 29 years old in good health and CMV-seronegative. Sequencing was done on a sample of PBMCs.

The CDR3, as DNA: TGTGCCAGTAGTATCAACCAGGGGGCCGAGCAGTACTTC. It translates to CASSINQGAEQYF. V gene TRBV19 combines with J gene TRBJ2-7, with 8 bases that match TRBD1. The CDR3 is made up of 13 amino acids. The germline gives CDR1 LNHDA, CDR2 SQIVND (reference sequence). The V and J ends lost 3 bases and 6 bases, in that order; junction bases with no gene match: 4.